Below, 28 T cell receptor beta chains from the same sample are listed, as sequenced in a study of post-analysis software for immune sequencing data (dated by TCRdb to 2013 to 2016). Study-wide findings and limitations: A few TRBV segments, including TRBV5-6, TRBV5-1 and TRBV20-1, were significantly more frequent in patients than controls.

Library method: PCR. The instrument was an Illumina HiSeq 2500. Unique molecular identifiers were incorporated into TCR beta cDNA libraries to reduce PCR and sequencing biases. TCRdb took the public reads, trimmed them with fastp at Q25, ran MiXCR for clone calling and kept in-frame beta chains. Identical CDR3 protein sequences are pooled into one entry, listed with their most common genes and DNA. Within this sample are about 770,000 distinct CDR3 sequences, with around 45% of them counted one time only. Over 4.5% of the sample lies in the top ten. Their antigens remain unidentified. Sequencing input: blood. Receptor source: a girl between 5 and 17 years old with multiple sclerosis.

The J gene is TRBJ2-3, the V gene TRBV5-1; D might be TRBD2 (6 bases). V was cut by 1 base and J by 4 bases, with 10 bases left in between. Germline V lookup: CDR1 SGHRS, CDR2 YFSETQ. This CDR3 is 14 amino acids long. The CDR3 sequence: CASSLPGDADTQYF. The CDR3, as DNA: TGCGCCAGCAGCTTGCCGGGAGATGCAGATACGCAGTATTTT.

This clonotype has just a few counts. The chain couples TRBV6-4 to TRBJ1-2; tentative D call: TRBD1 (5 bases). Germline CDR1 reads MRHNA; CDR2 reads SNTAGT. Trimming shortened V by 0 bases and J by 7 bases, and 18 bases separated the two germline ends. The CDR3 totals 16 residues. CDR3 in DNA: TGTGCCAGCAGTGACTCGATTTTCCAGGGTACAAGTGGCTACACCTTC. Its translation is CASSDSIFQGTSGYTF.

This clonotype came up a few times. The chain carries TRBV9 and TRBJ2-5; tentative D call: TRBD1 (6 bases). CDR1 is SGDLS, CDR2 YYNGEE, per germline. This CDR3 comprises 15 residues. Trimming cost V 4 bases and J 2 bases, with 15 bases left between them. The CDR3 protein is CASSPQGRDQETQYF. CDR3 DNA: TGTGCCAGCAGCCCACAGGGTAGGGATCAAGAGACCCAGTACTTC.

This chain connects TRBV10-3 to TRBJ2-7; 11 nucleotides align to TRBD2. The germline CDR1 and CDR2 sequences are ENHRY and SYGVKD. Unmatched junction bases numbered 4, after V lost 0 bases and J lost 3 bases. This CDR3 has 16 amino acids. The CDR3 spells CAISESGLAGGYEQYF. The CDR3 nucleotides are TGTGCCATCAGTGAGTCGGGGCTAGCGGGAGGCTACGAGCAGTACTTC.

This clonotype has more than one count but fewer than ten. CDR3 amino acids: CSLRQGTDTQYF. Here the CDR3 DNA reads TGCAGCCTAAGACAGGGCACAGATACGCAGTATTTT. This sequence joins TRBV29-1 and TRBJ2-3; TRBD1 might be the D (6 bases). This CDR3 is built from 12 residues. Per germline, CDR1 SQVTM and CDR2 ANQGSEA. V lost 8 bases to trimming and J lost 1 base, with 10 bases between them.

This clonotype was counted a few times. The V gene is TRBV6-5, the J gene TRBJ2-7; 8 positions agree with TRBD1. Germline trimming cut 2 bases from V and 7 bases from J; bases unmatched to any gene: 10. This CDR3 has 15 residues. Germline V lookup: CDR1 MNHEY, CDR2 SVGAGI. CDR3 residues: CASSYGQGAINEQYF. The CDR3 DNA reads TGTGCCAGCAGTTACGGGCAGGGGGCGATTAATGAGCAGTACTTC.

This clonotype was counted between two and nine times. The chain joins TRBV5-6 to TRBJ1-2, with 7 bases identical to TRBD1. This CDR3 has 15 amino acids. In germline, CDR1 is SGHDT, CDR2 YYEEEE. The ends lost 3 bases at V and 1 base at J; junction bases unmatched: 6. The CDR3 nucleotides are TGTGCCAGCAGCTCCCACGGGACAGTTAACTATGGCTACACCTTC. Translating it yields CASSSHGTVNYGYTF.

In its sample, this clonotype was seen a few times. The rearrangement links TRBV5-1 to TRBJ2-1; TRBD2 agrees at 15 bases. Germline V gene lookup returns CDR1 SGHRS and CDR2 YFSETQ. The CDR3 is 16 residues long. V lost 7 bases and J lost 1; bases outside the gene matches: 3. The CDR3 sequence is CASGLAGGSSYNEQFF. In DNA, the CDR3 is TGCGCCAGCGGACTAGCGGGAGGGAGTTCCTACAATGAGCAGTTCTTC.

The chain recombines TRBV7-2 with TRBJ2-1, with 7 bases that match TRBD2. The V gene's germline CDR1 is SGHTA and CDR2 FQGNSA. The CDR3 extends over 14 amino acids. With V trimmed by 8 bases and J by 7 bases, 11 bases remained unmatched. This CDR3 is CASYRGEGRNEQFF. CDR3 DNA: TGTGCCAGCTATCGCGGGGAGGGACGGAATGAGCAGTTCTTC.

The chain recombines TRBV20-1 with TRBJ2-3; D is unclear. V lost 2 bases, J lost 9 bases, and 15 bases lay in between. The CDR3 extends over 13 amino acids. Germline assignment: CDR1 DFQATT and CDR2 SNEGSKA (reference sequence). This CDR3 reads CSARSTAVETQYF. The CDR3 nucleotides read TGCAGTGCTAGATCCACCGCAGTAGAGACGCAGTATTTT.

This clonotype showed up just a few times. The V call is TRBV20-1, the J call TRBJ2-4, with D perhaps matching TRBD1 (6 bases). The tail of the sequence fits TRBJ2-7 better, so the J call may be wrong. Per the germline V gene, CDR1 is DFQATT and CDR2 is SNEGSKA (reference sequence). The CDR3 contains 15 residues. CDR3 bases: TGCAGTGCTAGAATGGGGGCCGGGGCCACCTACGAGCAGTACTTC. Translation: CSARMGAGATYEQYF.

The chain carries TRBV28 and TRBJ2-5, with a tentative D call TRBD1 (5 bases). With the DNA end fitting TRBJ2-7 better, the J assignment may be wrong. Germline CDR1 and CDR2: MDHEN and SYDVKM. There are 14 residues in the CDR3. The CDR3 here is CASSSRVFDFEQYF. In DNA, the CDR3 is TGTGCCAGCAGTTCCAGGGTATTTGACTTCGAGCAGTACTTC.

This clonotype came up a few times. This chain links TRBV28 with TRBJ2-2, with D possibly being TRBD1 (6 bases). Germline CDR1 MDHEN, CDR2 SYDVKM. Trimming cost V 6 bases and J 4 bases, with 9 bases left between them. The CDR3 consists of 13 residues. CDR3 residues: CASRTQGTGELFF. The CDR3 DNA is TGTGCCAGCAGGACACAGGGCACCGGGGAGCTGTTTTTT.

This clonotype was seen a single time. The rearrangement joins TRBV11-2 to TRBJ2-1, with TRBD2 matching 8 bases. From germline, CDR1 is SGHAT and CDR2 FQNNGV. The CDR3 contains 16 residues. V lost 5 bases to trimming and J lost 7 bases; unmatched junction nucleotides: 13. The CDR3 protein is CASSAISGTGWNEQFF. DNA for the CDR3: TGTGCCAGCAGCGCCATTAGCGGGACTGGTTGGAATGAGCAGTTCTTC.

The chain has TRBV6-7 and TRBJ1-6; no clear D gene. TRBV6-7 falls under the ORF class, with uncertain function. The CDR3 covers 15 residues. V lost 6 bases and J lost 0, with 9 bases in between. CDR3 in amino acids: CASRRHSSYNSPLHF. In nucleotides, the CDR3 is TGTGCCAGCAGGCGACATAGCTCCTATAATTCACCCCTCCACTTT.

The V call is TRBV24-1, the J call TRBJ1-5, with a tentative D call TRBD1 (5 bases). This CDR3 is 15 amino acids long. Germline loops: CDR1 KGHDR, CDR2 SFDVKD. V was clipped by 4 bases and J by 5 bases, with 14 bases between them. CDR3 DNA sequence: TGTGCCACCAGTGACCTTGGGACCGCCGATCAGCCCCAGCATTTT. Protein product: CATSDLGTADQPQHF.

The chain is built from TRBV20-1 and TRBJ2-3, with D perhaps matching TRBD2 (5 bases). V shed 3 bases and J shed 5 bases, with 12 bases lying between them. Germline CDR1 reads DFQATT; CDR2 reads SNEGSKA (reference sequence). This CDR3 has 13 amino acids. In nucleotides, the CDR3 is TGCAGTGCTAGCCCCTATACTAGAGATACGCAGTATTTT. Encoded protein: CSASPYTRDTQYF.

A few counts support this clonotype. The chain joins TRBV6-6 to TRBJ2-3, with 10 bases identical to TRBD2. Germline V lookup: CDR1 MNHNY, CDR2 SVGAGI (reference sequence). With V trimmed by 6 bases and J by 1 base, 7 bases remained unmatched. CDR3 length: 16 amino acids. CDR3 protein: CASRQGLASGTDTQYF. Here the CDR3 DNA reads TGTGCCAGCAGACAGGGACTAGCGAGTGGCACAGATACGCAGTATTTT.

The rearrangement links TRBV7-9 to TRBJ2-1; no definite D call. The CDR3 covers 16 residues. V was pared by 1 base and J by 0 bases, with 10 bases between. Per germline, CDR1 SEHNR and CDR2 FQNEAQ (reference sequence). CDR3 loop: CASSLVGSRSYNEQFF. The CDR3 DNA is TGTGCCAGCAGCTTAGTGGGTAGTCGCTCCTACAATGAGCAGTTCTTC.

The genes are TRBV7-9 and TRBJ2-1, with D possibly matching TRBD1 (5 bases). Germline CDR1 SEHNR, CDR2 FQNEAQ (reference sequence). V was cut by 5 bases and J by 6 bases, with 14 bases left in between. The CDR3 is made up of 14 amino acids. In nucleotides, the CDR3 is TGTGCCAGCAGCCTTCCAGGGCTCGGCAATGAGCAGTTCTTC. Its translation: CASSLPGLGNEQFF.

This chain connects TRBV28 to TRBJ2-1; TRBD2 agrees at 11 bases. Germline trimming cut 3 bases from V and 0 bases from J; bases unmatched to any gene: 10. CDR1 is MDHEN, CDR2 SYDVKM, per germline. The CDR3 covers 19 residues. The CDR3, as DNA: TGTGCCAGCAGTTTCCCCACGGGACTAGCGGACAGCTCCTACAATGAGCAGTTCTTC. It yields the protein CASSFPTGLADSSYNEQFF.

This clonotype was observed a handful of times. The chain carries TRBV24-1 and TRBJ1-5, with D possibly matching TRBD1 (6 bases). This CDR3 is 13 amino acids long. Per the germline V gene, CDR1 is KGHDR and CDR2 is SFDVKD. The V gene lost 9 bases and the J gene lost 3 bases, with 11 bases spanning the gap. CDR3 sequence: CATEQGINQPQHF. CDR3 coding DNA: TGTGCCACCGAACAGGGAATCAATCAGCCCCAGCATTTT.

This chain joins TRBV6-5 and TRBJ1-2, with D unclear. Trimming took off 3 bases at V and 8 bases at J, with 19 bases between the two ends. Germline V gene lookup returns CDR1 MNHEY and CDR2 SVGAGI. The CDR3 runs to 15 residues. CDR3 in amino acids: CASSYGGGLMEGYTF. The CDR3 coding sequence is TGTGCCAGCAGTTATGGTGGAGGGTTGATGGAGGGCTACACCTTC.

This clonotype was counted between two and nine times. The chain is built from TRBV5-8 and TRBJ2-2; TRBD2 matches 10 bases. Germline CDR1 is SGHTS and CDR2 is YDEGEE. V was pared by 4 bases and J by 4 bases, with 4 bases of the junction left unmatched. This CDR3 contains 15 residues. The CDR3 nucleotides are TGTGCCAGCAGCGGCGGGACTAGCGTCACCGGGGAGCTGTTTTTT. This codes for CASSGGTSVTGELFF.

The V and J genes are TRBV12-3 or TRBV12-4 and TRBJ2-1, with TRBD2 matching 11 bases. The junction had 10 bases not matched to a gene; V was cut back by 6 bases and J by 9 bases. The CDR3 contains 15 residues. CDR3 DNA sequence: TGTGCCAGCAGCCCTCTAGCGGGAGGCCACCGTGAGCAGTTCTTC. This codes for CASSPLAGGHREQFF.

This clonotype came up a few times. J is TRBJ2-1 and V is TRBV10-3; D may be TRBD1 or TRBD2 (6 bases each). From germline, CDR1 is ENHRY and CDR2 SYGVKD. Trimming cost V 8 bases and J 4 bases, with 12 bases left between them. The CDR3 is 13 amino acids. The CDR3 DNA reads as TGTGCCATCGGGGGCGGGAAATACAATGAGCAGTTCTTC. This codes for CAIGGGKYNEQFF.

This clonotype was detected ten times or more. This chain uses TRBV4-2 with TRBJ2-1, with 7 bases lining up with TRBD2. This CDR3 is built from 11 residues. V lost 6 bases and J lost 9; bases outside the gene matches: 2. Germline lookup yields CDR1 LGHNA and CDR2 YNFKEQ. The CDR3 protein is CASSRGGEQFF. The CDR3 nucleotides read TGTGCCAGCAGTCGCGGGGGTGAGCAGTTCTTC.

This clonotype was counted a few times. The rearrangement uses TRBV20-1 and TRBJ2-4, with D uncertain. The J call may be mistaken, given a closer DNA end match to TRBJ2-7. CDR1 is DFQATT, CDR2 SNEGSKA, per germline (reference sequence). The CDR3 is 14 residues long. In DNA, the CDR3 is TGCAGTGCTAGAGATGGCGGCCGGACCTACGAGCAGTACTTC. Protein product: CSARDGGRTYEQYF.